This is a list of T cell receptor beta chains from one sample in a study of blood T cell repertoires in COVID-19. Sequencing was performed with immunoSEQ multiplex PCR; in TCRdb, only in-frame clones are kept and a portion is missing. Counted here are 180,000 or so clones, 70% to 90% occurring once; the ten biggest clones make up 7%. Sequencing used peripheral blood. These receptors originate from a woman of 80 years or more in a cohort sampled during active or convalescent COVID-19. The CDR3 runs from the conserved cysteine through the conserved F or W.

j_call	v_call	cdr3_aa
TRBJ2-1	TRBV28	CASISVPESNEQFF
TRBJ1-1	TRBV29-1	CSVGQGSNTEAFF
TRBJ2-1	TRBV5-1	CASSLTENEQFF
TRBJ2-6	TRBV28	CASSPRDRSSGANVLTF
TRBJ2-1	TRBV6-6	CASRQLRWEQFF
TRBJ1-3	TRBV7-4	CASSPDSLLYSGNTIYF
TRBJ1-3	TRBV7-9	CASSTHGNTIYF
TRBJ2-3	TRBV19	CASKGLTSTDTQYF
TRBJ2-1	TRBV6-5	CASSTAGGTASQFF
TRBJ2-1	TRBV21-1	CASSNKPLGDRVSYNEQFF
TRBJ1-1	TRBV5-8	CASSLNAGVTEAFF
TRBJ1-1	TRBV11-3	CASSPTVGGLGTEAFF
TRBJ2-2	TRBV14	CASSPIQYTGELFF
TRBJ1-2	TRBV19	CASSLRGGDGYTF
TRBJ2-7	TRBV11-2	CASSPIRGAGGEQYF
TRBJ2-5	TRBV5-1	CASSFPDRGETQYF
TRBJ1-2	TRBV18	CASSPYREGYTF
TRBJ1-1	TRBV6-6	CASSYSYGNTEAFF
TRBJ1-6	TRBV19	CASSRTGYNSPLHF
TRBJ1-2	TRBV10-3	CAISGQDYGYTF
TRBJ2-1	TRBV6-5	CASRVSGTNNEQFF
TRBJ2-1	TRBV9	CASSVAGQSDNEQFF
TRBJ1-5	TRBV28	CATRGQGASNQPQHF
TRBJ1-2	TRBV19	CASSIGGAGDYGYTF
TRBJ1-1	TRBV13	CASSFLTARSQTEAFF
TRBJ1-3	TRBV10-3	CAIWRSSGNTIYF
TRBJ2-1	TRBV7-2	CASSLLGASYNEQFF
TRBJ2-7	TRBV10-3	CAISESQGAYEQYF
TRBJ1-2	TRBV19	CASSIVPGGILGYTF
TRBJ1-2	TRBV7-9	CASSLDAGSFGYTF
TRBJ2-1	TRBV21-1	CAQGPYNEQFF
TRBJ1-6	TRBV30	CAWSQGAYNSPLHF
TRBJ2-1	TRBV15	CATSRDRQGSNEQFF
TRBJ1-6	TRBV5-1	CASSFQNSPLHF
TRBJ2-1	TRBV3-1/TRBV3-2	CASNFRGPERNEQFF
TRBJ1-1	TRBV11-2	CASSLGAGVNTEAFF
TRBJ1-2	TRBV27	CASSFGGARGYTF
TRBJ2-2	TRBV7-2	CASSLAQGGIGELFF
TRBJ2-5	TRBV11-3	CASRDSRGDETQYF
TRBJ2-3	TRBV22-1	CPGSARRTSNADTQYF
TRBJ2-5	TRBV28	CASRSPGVQETQYF
TRBJ2-5	TRBV6-6	CASSRSRGAETQYF